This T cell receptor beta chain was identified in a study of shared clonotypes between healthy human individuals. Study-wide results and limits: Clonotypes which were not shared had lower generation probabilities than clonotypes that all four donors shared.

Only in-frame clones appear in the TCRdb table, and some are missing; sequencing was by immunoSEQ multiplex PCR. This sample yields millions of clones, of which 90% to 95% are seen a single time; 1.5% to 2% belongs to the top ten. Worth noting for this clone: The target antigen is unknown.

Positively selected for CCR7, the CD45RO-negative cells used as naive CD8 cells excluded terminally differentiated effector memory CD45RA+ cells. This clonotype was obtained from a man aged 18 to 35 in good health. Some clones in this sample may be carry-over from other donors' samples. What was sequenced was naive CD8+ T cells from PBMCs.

The CDR3 is CATGVQGKMNTGELFF. In DNA, the CDR3 is TGTGCCACCGGGGTACAGGGGAAAATGAACACCGGGGAGCTGTTTTTT. The chain has TRBV11-2 and TRBJ2-2; TRBD1 aligns across 7 bases. Trimming at V came to 10 bases and at J to 1 base, leaving 12 bases not matched to a gene. CDR3 length: 16 amino acids. CDR1 and CDR2 from the germline V gene are SGHAT and FQNNGV.